The present entry profiles one TCR beta chain with its context. Treatment described: about 20 received Ad26.COV2.S at low or high dose, single or two shots; 5 received placebo; per-sample allocation not given. The study sampled participants on day 63 after the first vaccine or placebo injection. This sample stems from a study of Ad26.COV2.S vaccination and SARS-CoV-2 variants. Study-level information: The study gave Ad26.COV2.S intramuscularly, once or twice 56 days apart.

The data were produced by immunoSEQ multiplex PCR, yet TCRdb's version contains in-frame clones alone and is incomplete. The sample consists of about 480,000 clones, 87% of them appearing once. This CDR3 has 14 amino acids. The germline CDR1 and CDR2 sequences are SGHRS and YFSETQ. Trimming took off 0 bases at V and 0 bases at J, with 5 bases between the two ends. This sample comprised peripheral blood, obtained in a trial of Ad26.COV2.S vaccine versus placebo. The chain employs TRBV5-1 and TRBJ2-3, with D perhaps TRBD2 (5 bases). The receptor was derived from a person aged 18-65 years who received the Ad26.COV2.S COVID-19 vaccine or a placebo. CDR3 in DNA: TGCGCCAGCAGCTTGGGGAGGAGCACAGATACGCAGTATTTT. Translated: CASSLGRSTDTQYF.